This T cell receptor beta chain was identified during a study of T-cell reconstitution after alpha-beta-depleted transplantation in children. Study-level points and caveats: Surviving recipient T cells and thymic progenitors produced the high day-60 TCRbeta diversity seen in some patients. A year had passed since transplant, and T-cell counts and diversity by then came mostly from newly produced T cells. As was reported, about two months after transplant, alpha-beta T cells came from several hundred expanded graft clones.

About this clonotype itself: Antigen specificity is unknown.

The TCRbeta library incorporated unique molecular identifiers. TCRdb ran MiXCR on the PCR reads and lists one entry per CDR3 protein. This sample yields around 420,000 distinct CDR3 sequences, of which about 17% are seen a single time; about 32% belongs to the top ten. Trimming pared 6 bases from V and 3 bases from J, leaving 12 bases between. The CDR3 is made up of 13 amino acids. Germline V lookup: CDR1 SNHLY, CDR2 FYNNEI. The chain is built from TRBV2 and TRBJ2-7, with D perhaps being TRBD1 or TRBD2 (5 bases each). The receptor was derived from a boy younger than two who had a stem cell transplant for Wiskott-Aldrich syndrome, so the T cells may come from the graft donor. The source was PBMCs, mostly from graft donor cells, collected 360 days after TCRalphabeta/CD19-depleted stem cell transplant. This chain's CDR3 is CASRRPRGYEQYF. The CDR3 nucleotides read TGTGCCAGCAGACGCCCGAGGGGCTACGAGCAGTACTTC. Full variable domain (missing parts from reference TRBV2 and TRBJ2-7): EPEVTQTPSHQVTQMGQEVILRCVPISNHLYFYWYRQILGQKVEFLVSFYNNEISEKSEIFDDQFSVERPDGSNFTLKIRSTKLEDSAMYFCASRRPRGYEQYFGPGTRLTVT.